This entry lists 5 T cell receptor beta chains sequenced from one sample in a study of graft-versus-host responses after intestinal transplantation (dated by TCRdb to the early 2020s). The antigens these receptors bind are not known. The library was obtained by the immunoSEQ multiplex PCR assay. This immuneACCESS table, as held by TCRdb, lists in-frame sequences with V and J called but not all clones. Of the missing ones, under half trace to an unresolved V gene in checked studies; the others have no known cause. The sample table lists 130,000 or so clones, around nine tenths of them with a count of one. 0.19% of the sample lies in the top ten. Interpreted using the paper, the time point label stands for: cells obtained before transplantation from donor or recipient. The sequences come from unstimulated CD4+ T cells sorted from spleen or lymph node cells, collected before intestinal transplant. These receptors originate from a human donor who received an intestinal transplant.

The CDR3 bases are TGTGCCAGTAGTATTGAGGTGATGGATGAAAAACTGTTTTTT. This encodes CASSIEVMDEKLFF. The genes are TRBV19 and TRBJ1-4; D is unresolved. The germline V gene has CDR1 LNHDA and CDR2 SQIVND (reference sequence). V lost 3 bases and J 6 bases, leaving 11 bases between the germline ends. There are 14 residues in the CDR3.

V and J are TRBV28 and TRBJ1-2, with a tentative D call TRBD1 (6 bases). The CDR3 length is 14 residues. The ends were cut back, 2 bases at V and 4 bases at J, with 11 bases in the middle. Germline lookup yields CDR1 MDHEN and CDR2 SYDVKM. CDR3 DNA sequence: TGTGCCAGCAGTTTACCCGAAGGGGGCTATGGCTACACCTTC. It translates to CASSLPEGGYGYTF.

V is TRBV28 and J is TRBJ2-1; 8 nucleotides line up with TRBD2. Germline V gene data show CDR1 as MDHEN and CDR2 as SYDVKM. With 8 bases clipped from V and 4 bases from J, the junction kept 7 bases outside the gene matches. The CDR3 runs to 14 residues. Written as DNA, the CDR3 is TGTGCCAGCCTTCTGAGCGGGGGTTACAATGAGCAGTTCTTC. This gives the protein CASLLSGGYNEQFF.

This chain uses TRBV7-3 with TRBJ2-7; 9 bases map to TRBD2. The V gene end was trimmed by 2 bases and the J gene end by 0 bases; junction bases not matched to a gene: 8. The CDR3 spans 17 residues. The germline CDR1 and CDR2 sequences are SGHTA and FQGTGA. The CDR3 coding sequence is TGTGCCAGCAGCTTACTGCCTAGCGGGATCCTCTCCTACGAGCAGTACTTC. It specifies CASSLLPSGILSYEQYF.

This clone was found once. The J gene is TRBJ1-5, the V gene TRBV7-6, with a possible D match to TRBD1 (5 bases). The V gene lost 2 bases and the J gene lost 6 bases, with 14 bases spanning the gap. The germline gives CDR1 SGHVS, CDR2 FNYEAQ. CDR3 length equals 15 residues. CDR3 in amino acids: CASSLNWDGSQPQHF. CDR3 DNA: TGTGCCAGCAGCTTAAATTGGGACGGAAGTCAGCCCCAGCATTTT. Full variable domain (outside the CDR3, taken from reference TRBV7-6 and TRBJ1-5): GAGVSQSPRYKVTKRGQDVALRCDPISGHVSLYWYRQALGQGPEFLTYFNYEAQQDKSGLPNDRFSAERPEGSISTLTIQRTEQRDSAMYRCASSLNWDGSQPQHFGDGTRLSIL.